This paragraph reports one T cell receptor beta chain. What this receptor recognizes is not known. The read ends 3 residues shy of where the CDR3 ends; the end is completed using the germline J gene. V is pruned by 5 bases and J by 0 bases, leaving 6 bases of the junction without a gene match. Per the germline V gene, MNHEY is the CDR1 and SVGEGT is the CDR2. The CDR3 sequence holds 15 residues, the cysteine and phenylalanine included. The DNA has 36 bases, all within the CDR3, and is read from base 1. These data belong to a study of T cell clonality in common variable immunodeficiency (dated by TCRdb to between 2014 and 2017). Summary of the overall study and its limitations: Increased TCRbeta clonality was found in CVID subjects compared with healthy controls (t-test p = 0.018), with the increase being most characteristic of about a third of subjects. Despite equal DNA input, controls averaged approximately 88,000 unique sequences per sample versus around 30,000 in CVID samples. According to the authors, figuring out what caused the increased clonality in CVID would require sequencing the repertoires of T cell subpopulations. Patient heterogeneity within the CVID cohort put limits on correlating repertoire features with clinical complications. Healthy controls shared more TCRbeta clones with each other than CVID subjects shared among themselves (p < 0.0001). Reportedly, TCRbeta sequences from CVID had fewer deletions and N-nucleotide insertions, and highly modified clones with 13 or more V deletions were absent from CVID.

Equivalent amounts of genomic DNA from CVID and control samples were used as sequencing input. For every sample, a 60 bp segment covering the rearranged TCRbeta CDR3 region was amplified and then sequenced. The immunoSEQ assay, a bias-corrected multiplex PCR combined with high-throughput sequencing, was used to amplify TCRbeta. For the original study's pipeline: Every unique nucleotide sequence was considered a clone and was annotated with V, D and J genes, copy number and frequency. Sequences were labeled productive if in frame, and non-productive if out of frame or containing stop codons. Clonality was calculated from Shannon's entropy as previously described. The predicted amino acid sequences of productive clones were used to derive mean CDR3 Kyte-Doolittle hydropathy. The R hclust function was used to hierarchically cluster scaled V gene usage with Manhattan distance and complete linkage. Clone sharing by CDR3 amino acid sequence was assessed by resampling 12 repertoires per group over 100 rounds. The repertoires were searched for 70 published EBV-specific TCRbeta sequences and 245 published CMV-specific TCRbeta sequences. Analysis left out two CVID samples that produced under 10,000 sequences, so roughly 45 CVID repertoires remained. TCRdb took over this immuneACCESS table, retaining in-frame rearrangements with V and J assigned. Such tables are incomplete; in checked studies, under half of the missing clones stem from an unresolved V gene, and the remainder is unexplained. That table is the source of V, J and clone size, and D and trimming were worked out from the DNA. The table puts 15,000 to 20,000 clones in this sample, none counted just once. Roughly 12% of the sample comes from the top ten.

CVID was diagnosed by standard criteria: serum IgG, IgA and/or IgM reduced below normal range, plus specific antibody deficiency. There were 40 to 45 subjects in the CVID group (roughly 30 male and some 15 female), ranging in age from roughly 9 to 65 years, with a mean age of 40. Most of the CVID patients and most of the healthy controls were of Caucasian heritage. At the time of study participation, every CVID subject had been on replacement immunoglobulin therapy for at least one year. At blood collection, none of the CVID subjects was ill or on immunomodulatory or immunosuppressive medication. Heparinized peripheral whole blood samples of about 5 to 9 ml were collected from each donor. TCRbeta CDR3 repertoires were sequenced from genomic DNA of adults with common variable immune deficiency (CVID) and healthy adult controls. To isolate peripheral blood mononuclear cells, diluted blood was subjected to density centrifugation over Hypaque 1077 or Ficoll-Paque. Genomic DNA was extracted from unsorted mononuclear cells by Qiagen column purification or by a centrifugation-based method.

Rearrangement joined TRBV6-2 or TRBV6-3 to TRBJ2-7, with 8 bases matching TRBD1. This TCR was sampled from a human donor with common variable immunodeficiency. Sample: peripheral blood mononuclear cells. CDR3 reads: CASSPRTGSSYEQYF. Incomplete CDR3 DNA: TGTGCCAGCAGTCCTCGGACAGGGAGCTCCTACGAG.